This T cell receptor (beta chain) derives from a study of blood T cells in healthy people across ages. This CDR3 spans 13 amino acids. The V gene's germline CDR1 is SGHNT and CDR2 YENEEA. J was trimmed by 15 bases and V by 4 bases; bases with no gene match: 9. Alongside a J-beta primer mix, a sample-barcoded 5' primer served in a second PCR lasting about 6 to 11 cycles. TCRdb reanalysed the 5' RACE reads using MiXCR and keeps one entry per CDR3 protein. The sample records approximately 900,000 distinct CDR3 sequences, roughly 48% being singletons. This clonotype appeared a few times. This TCR derives from a man aged 25 to 40 in good health. The specimen was blood. The gene calls are TRBV11-3 and TRBJ2-1; 10 positions agree with TRBD1. CDR3 DNA: TGTGCCAGCAGCTCTGACAGGGGGCTAAAAGCGTTCTTC. As protein: CASSSDRGLKAFF.